The rows below give T cell receptor beta chains drawn from one sample of a study of low-dose radiotherapy and immunotherapy resistance in tumors. TCRdb independently ran MiXCR on the reads; one entry per CDR3 protein. The repertoire holds roughly 90,000 distinct CDR3 sequences, with 20% to 25% as singletons. The sample here was PBMCs, taken after low-dose radiotherapy plus immunotherapy. The receptors shown here come from a female donor with ovarian cancer. Both conserved end residues are part of each CDR3. D genes are given only for firm matches. Not every row has a clone size; where given, it reads once, few, many or a size class.

v_gene: TRBV6-6
d_gene: TRBD1
j_gene: TRBJ2-7
abundance: few
len: 17
CDR3nt: TGTGCCAGCAGTCAAGTCTTCACCGGGACAGAGGCCTACGAGCAGTACTTC
CDR3aa: CASSQVFTGTEAYEQYF

v_gene: TRBV6-6
d_gene: NA
j_gene: TRBJ2-2
abundance: many
len: 14
CDR3nt: TGTGCCAGCAGTTACGTACACTCGGGCGGGGAGCTGTTTTTT
CDR3aa: CASSYVHSGGELFF

v_gene: TRBV6-2/TRBV6-3
d_gene: TRBD1
j_gene: TRBJ2-6
abundance: many
len: 18
CDR3nt: TGTGCCAGCAGTTACCTCGGGACAGGGGTCTCTGGGGCCAACGTCCTGACTTTC
CDR3aa: CASSYLGTGVSGANVLTF

v_gene: TRBV29-1
d_gene: TRBD1
j_gene: TRBJ2-7
abundance: many
len: 12
CDR3nt: TGCAGCACCGGGACAGGGGGCGGCGAGCAGTACTTC
CDR3aa: CSTGTGGGEQYF

v_gene: TRBV24-1
d_gene: NA
j_gene: TRBJ2-5
abundance: many
len: 15
CDR3nt: TGTGCCACCAGTGATCCTGGGACGTACCAAGAGACCCAGTACTTC
CDR3aa: CATSDPGTYQETQYF

v_gene: TRBV5-3
d_gene: TRBD2
j_gene: TRBJ2-3
abundance: once
len: 19
CDR3nt: TGTGCCAGCAGCTTCAACCCCTCGCTCACTAGCGGGAGGGCCATCACGCAGTATTTT
CDR3aa: CASSFNPSLTSGRAITQYF

v_gene: TRBV11-1
d_gene: TRBD1
j_gene: TRBJ2-3
abundance: NA
len: 15
CDR3nt: TGTGCCAGCAGCCGATCCGGGACAGGGGCAGATACGCAGTATTTT
CDR3aa: CASSRSGTGADTQYF

v_gene: TRBV20-1
d_gene: NA
j_gene: TRBJ2-7
abundance: once
len: 12
CDR3nt: TGCAGTGCTGCCAAGGGTTTCTACGAGCAGTACTTC
CDR3aa: CSAAKGFYEQYF

v_gene: TRBV21-1
d_gene: NA
j_gene: TRBJ1-5
abundance: many
len: 22
CDR3nt: NA
CDR3aa: CASSKVGAGTTIDSYSNQPQHF

v_gene: TRBV20-1
d_gene: TRBD2
j_gene: TRBJ2-7
abundance: many
len: 16
CDR3nt: TGCAGGGATCCGCCGTGGGAGCGGGGGGGCCGCTACGAGCAGTACTTC
CDR3aa: CRDPPWERGGRYEQYF

v_gene: TRBV28
d_gene: TRBD1
j_gene: TRBJ2-7
abundance: many
len: 18
CDR3nt: TGTGCCAGCAGTCCAGATCCGTCGGGCAGGGGGTTTTCGCGGGAGCAGTACTTC
CDR3aa: CASSPDPSGRGFSREQYF

v_gene: TRBV11-2
d_gene: NA
j_gene: TRBJ2-5
abundance: many
len: 14
CDR3nt: TGTGCCAGCAGCTTAGGTTCCCCCAGGGAGACCCAGTACTTC
CDR3aa: CASSLGSPRETQYF

v_gene: TRBV2
d_gene: NA
j_gene: TRBJ1-1
abundance: NA
len: 14
CDR3nt: TGTGCCAGCAGGGGGTCGACCTGGGACGCTGAAGCTTTCTTT
CDR3aa: CASRGSTWDAEAFF

v_gene: TRBV12-3/TRBV12-4
d_gene: NA
j_gene: TRBJ1-6
abundance: NA
len: 14
CDR3nt: TGTGCCAGCACCAGGTCAGGTGGAGGTTCACCCCTCCACTTT
CDR3aa: CASTRSGGGSPLHF

v_gene: TRBV4-2
d_gene: NA
j_gene: TRBJ2-2
abundance: many
len: 15
CDR3nt: TGTGCCAGCAGCCAAACAGGGAGGAACACCGGGGAGCTGTTTTTT
CDR3aa: CASSQTGRNTGELFF

v_gene: TRBV30
d_gene: NA
j_gene: TRBJ2-7
abundance: many
len: 15
CDR3nt: TGTGCCTGGAGGAATCCACGGGACATCTCCTACGAGCAGTACTTC
CDR3aa: CAWRNPRDISYEQYF

v_gene: TRBV6-2/TRBV6-3
d_gene: NA
j_gene: TRBJ1-2
abundance: many
len: 12
CDR3nt: TGTGCCAGCACTTTAGACCTCTATGGCTACACCTTC
CDR3aa: CASTLDLYGYTF

v_gene: TRBV27
d_gene: NA
j_gene: TRBJ2-2
abundance: many
len: 19
CDR3nt: TGTGCCAGCAGTTTATTTGCCCCTACAGGGTATGAAAACACCGGGGAGCTGTTTTTT
CDR3aa: CASSLFAPTGYENTGELFF

v_gene: TRBV24-1
d_gene: NA
j_gene: TRBJ1-1
abundance: many
len: 15
CDR3nt: TGTGCCACCAGTGATACCACGTCAGGGAACACTGAAGCTTTCTTT
CDR3aa: CATSDTTSGNTEAFF

v_gene: TRBV5-1
d_gene: TRBD1
j_gene: TRBJ2-7
abundance: NA
len: 14
CDR3nt: TGCGCCAGCAGCCTACGACAGGGGGCGTACGAGCAGTACTTC
CDR3aa: CASSLRQGAYEQYF

v_gene: TRBV18
d_gene: TRBD2
j_gene: TRBJ2-7
abundance: once
len: 15
CDR3nt: TGTGCCAGCTCGTCTAGCGGGGGGCCCTTCTACGAGCAGTACTTC
CDR3aa: CASSSSGGPFYEQYF

v_gene: TRBV7-9
d_gene: NA
j_gene: TRBJ1-4
abundance: many
len: 16
CDR3nt: TGTGCCAGCAGCTTTGGCCGGGACCATCGGAGAGAAAAACTGTTTTTT
CDR3aa: CASSFGRDHRREKLFF

v_gene: TRBV6-5
d_gene: TRBD2
j_gene: TRBJ2-7
abundance: many
len: 15
CDR3nt: TGTGCCAGCGGAGGACTAGCGGGAGGATTAGACGAGCAGTACTTC
CDR3aa: CASGGLAGGLDEQYF

v_gene: TRBV3-1
d_gene: TRBD1
j_gene: TRBJ1-5
abundance: many
len: 13
CDR3nt: TGTGCCAGCAGCGGGACAGCTAATCAGCCCCAGCATTTT
CDR3aa: CASSGTANQPQHF

v_gene: TRBV7-3
d_gene: NA
j_gene: TRBJ2-5
abundance: NA
len: 15
CDR3nt: TGTGCCAGCAGCCCAAGCGCCCAGCTTGGCGAGACCCAGTACTTC
CDR3aa: CASSPSAQLGETQYF

v_gene: TRBV15
d_gene: NA
j_gene: TRBJ1-6
abundance: many
len: 14
CDR3nt: TGTGCCACCAGCAGTCGCACCTCAGGGTCACCCCTCCACTTT
CDR3aa: CATSSRTSGSPLHF

v_gene: TRBV29-1
d_gene: NA
j_gene: TRBJ2-1
abundance: NA
len: 12
CDR3nt: TGCAGCGTCACCCTAAGGGGTGAAGGGCAGTTCTTC
CDR3aa: CSVTLRGEGQFF

v_gene: TRBV6-4
d_gene: NA
j_gene: TRBJ2-5
abundance: many
len: 13
CDR3nt: TGTGCCAGCAGTGGACAGGCGGGGTGGACCCAGTACTTC
CDR3aa: CASSGQAGWTQYF

v_gene: TRBV29-1
d_gene: TRBD1
j_gene: TRBJ1-1
abundance: NA
len: 14
CDR3nt: TGCAGCGCCAAGGGAGGGGGCCTTGTCACTGAAGCTTTCTTT
CDR3aa: CSAKGGGLVTEAFF

v_gene: TRBV28
d_gene: NA
j_gene: TRBJ1-2
abundance: many
len: 14
CDR3nt: TGTGCCAGCAGTTCCTTAGGGGTAGACTATGGCTACACCTTC
CDR3aa: CASSSLGVDYGYTF

v_gene: TRBV29-1
d_gene: NA
j_gene: TRBJ2-4
abundance: many
len: 11
CDR3nt: TGCAGCGTTGAAAAGGGGAACATTCAGTACTTC
CDR3aa: CSVEKGNIQYF

v_gene: TRBV10-3
d_gene: TRBD1
j_gene: TRBJ1-5
abundance: many
len: 14
CDR3nt: TGTGCCACCACGGGACAGGGGGCAGATCAGCCCCAGCATTTT
CDR3aa: CATTGQGADQPQHF

v_gene: TRBV5-1
d_gene: TRBD1
j_gene: TRBJ1-3
abundance: many
len: 17
CDR3nt: TGCGCCAGCAGCTTGAAGGTTGGACAGGCAGTCGGAAACACCATATATTTT
CDR3aa: CASSLKVGQAVGNTIYF

v_gene: TRBV18
d_gene: NA
j_gene: TRBJ1-5
abundance: NA
len: 14
CDR3nt: TGTGCCAGCAGCTTGGAAGGGGGCAATCAGCCCCAGCATTTT
CDR3aa: CASSLEGGNQPQHF

v_gene: TRBV4-1
d_gene: NA
j_gene: TRBJ1-5
abundance: many
len: 15
CDR3nt: TGCGCCAGCAGTCTCGACCGCGGAGCTTTCCAGCCCCAGCATTTT
CDR3aa: CASSLDRGAFQPQHF

v_gene: TRBV5-1
d_gene: NA
j_gene: TRBJ1-1
abundance: NA
len: 16
CDR3nt: TGCGCCAGCAGCCCTCCCGGCATAGGACAGAACACTGAAGCTTTCTTT
CDR3aa: CASSPPGIGQNTEAFF

v_gene: TRBV14
d_gene: NA
j_gene: TRBJ1-2
abundance: NA
len: 12
CDR3nt: TGTGCCAGCAGCCAGGGGAACTATGGCTACACCTTC
CDR3aa: CASSQGNYGYTF

v_gene: TRBV7-9
d_gene: NA
j_gene: TRBJ2-1
abundance: NA
len: 12
CDR3nt: TGTGCCAGCAGGGACGAGAACAATGAGCAGTTCTTC
CDR3aa: CASRDENNEQFF

v_gene: TRBV20-1
d_gene: NA
j_gene: TRBJ1-5
abundance: many
len: 14
CDR3nt: TGCAGTGCTAGAGAGGGGGGTGGAAATCAGCCCCAGCATTTT
CDR3aa: CSAREGGGNQPQHF

v_gene: TRBV19
d_gene: TRBD1
j_gene: TRBJ1-1
abundance: NA
len: 14
CDR3nt: TGTGCCAGTAGTCCAATAAGACAGGGGGCTGAAGCTTTCTTT
CDR3aa: CASSPIRQGAEAFF

v_gene: TRBV11-3
d_gene: NA
j_gene: TRBJ2-1
abundance: NA
len: 18
CDR3nt: TGTGCCAGCAGCTTAGCAGGGCCGGGGGCTGACCGGTGGAATGAGCAGTTCTTC
CDR3aa: CASSLAGPGADRWNEQFF

v_gene: TRBV27
d_gene: NA
j_gene: TRBJ2-7
abundance: many
len: 14
CDR3nt: TGTGCCAGCAGTTTACAGATTGGGGGGAACGAGCAGTACTTC
CDR3aa: CASSLQIGGNEQYF

v_gene: TRBV24-1
d_gene: NA
j_gene: TRBJ2-5
abundance: NA
len: 14
CDR3nt: TGTGCCACCAGTGGGAATCCGTACCAAGAGACCCAGTACTTC
CDR3aa: CATSGNPYQETQYF

v_gene: TRBV5-1
d_gene: TRBD1
j_gene: TRBJ2-7
abundance: many
len: 14
CDR3nt: TGCGCCAGCAGCTTGGATGGGGGACAGGGCACGCAGTACTTC
CDR3aa: CASSLDGGQGTQYF

v_gene: TRBV24-1
d_gene: TRBD1
j_gene: TRBJ2-5
abundance: many
len: 15
CDR3nt: TGTGCCACCAGTGATCCAAGACAGGGTTGGGAGACCCAGTACTTC
CDR3aa: CATSDPRQGWETQYF

v_gene: TRBV29-1
d_gene: TRBD2
j_gene: TRBJ2-7
abundance: many
len: 13
CDR3nt: TGCAGCGCCGCCAGCGGGAGGGCCGGTGAGCAGTACTTC
CDR3aa: CSAASGRAGEQYF

v_gene: TRBV9
d_gene: NA
j_gene: TRBJ1-4
abundance: many
len: 15
CDR3nt: TGTGCCAGCAGCGTAGATGAGGGGTGGGGTGAAAAACTGTTTTTT
CDR3aa: CASSVDEGWGEKLFF